The rows below give T cell receptor beta chains drawn from one sample of a study of early T cells in non-severe SARS-CoV-2 infection. TCRdb recomputed calls from the 5' RACE reads with MiXCR, one row per CDR3 protein. The table records 70,000 to 90,000 distinct CDR3 sequences, 15% of them present only once. The sample taken for sequencing was whole blood. These receptors all come from an adult who was a healthcare worker with PCR-confirmed SARS-CoV-2 infection or an uninfected control (not recorded which). CDR3s include the opening cysteine and the closing phenylalanine or tryptophan. D genes are given only for firm matches. Only some rows state a clone size, as once, few, many or a class for expanded clones.

v_call	d_call	j_call	clone_size	cdr3_nt	cdr3_aa
TRBV7-8	.	TRBJ2-1	many	TGTGCCAGCACCCCGTCGGGGCGGACCCCCCTCCTTTATGAGCAGTTCTTC	CASTPSGRTPLLYEQFF
TRBV7-9	.	TRBJ1-1	.	TGTGCCAGCAGCCATAAACAGGGCATGAACACTGAAGCTTTCTTT	CASSHKQGMNTEAFF
TRBV20-1	.	TRBJ1-1	many	TGCAGTGCTACCAGACAGAACACTGAAGCTTTCTTT	CSATRQNTEAFF
TRBV27	.	TRBJ2-7	few	TGTGCCAGCAGTTTAAACTCCTACGAGCAGTACTTC	CASSLNSYEQYF
TRBV7-3	.	TRBJ2-2	.	TGTGCCAGCAGCTCATCCGGGACGGAGAACACCGGGGAGCTGTTTTTT	CASSSSGTENTGELFF
TRBV7-2	TRBD2	TRBJ2-1	many	TGTGCCAGCAGCTTACTGGGACTAGCCTACAATGAGCAGTTCTTC	CASSLLGLAYNEQFF
TRBV29-1	.	TRBJ1-5	many	TGCAGCGTTGTATGGGGGACGGGCAATCAGCCCCAGCATTTT	CSVVWGTGNQPQHF
TRBV7-2	.	TRBJ2-7	many	TGTGCCAGCAGCTTCAGGGGAGGGTACGAGCAGTACTTC	CASSFRGGYEQYF
TRBV28	TRBD2	TRBJ2-5	.	TGTGCCAGCAGGGGATATCCCTGGACTAGCTCTCAAGAGACCCAGTACTTC	CASRGYPWTSSQETQYF
TRBV7-9	TRBD2	TRBJ2-3	few	TGTGCCAGCAGCTTAGCGGCGGGAGGTGGAACAGATACGCAGTATTTT	CASSLAAGGGTDTQYF
TRBV21-1	.	TRBJ2-2	few	.	CASSKPGQTPGSCFF
TRBV7-2	.	TRBJ1-2	many	TGTGCCAGCAGCTTAGAGGGAGGAACAGGGAGATATGGCTACACCTTC	CASSLEGGTGRYGYTF
TRBV29-1	.	TRBJ1-3	once	TGCAGCGTTGAGGGAGGGAATGGAAACACCATATATTTT	CSVEGGNGNTIYF
TRBV6-5	TRBD2	TRBJ2-1	few	TGTGCCAGCAGATCGGGACTACGCTCCTACAATGAGCAGTTCTTC	CASRSGLRSYNEQFF
TRBV4-3	.	TRBJ1-6	few	TGCGCCAGCAGCCAAGCTATCGGGATGAATTCACCCCTCCACTTT	CASSQAIGMNSPLHF
TRBV29-1	TRBD1	TRBJ1-2	few	TGCAGCGTTGAGATGGACAGGGGCTATGGCTACACCTTC	CSVEMDRGYGYTF
TRBV11-3	.	TRBJ2-2	many	TGTGCCAGCAGCTTACCGTACGGGGAGCTGTTTTTT	CASSLPYGELFF
TRBV27	TRBD2	TRBJ2-7	few	TGTGCCAGCAGTTTATCTCGGGGGGACCCCTACGAGCAGTACTTC	CASSLSRGDPYEQYF
TRBV4-1	.	TRBJ2-1	.	TGCGCCAGCAGCCAGTTAGAAGATCCCTACAATGAGCAGTTCTTC	CASSQLEDPYNEQFF
TRBV30	TRBD2	TRBJ2-3	.	TGTGCCTGGAGTGCCCGTTTGAGCGGGAGGGCCAGGATAGATACGCAGTATTTT	CAWSARLSGRARIDTQYF
TRBV27	.	TRBJ2-3	many	TGTGCCAGCAGTTTATGGGACAACACAGATACGCAGTATTTT	CASSLWDNTDTQYF
TRBV14	TRBD1	TRBJ1-1	few	TGTGCCAGCAGCCATACGAGACAGGGGCGAGGAAACACTGAAGCTTTCTTT	CASSHTRQGRGNTEAFF
TRBV20-1	.	TRBJ1-1	.	TGCAACCAACGGGGGAAGGACACTGAAGCTTTCTTT	CNQRGKDTEAFF
TRBV20-1	.	TRBJ1-2	few	TGCAGTGCCCTTAAAGGGACTAACTATGGCTACACCTTC	CSALKGTNYGYTF
TRBV6-5	.	TRBJ2-3	.	TGTGTCAGCAGTTCCCCGTCGGCCCGCACAGATACGCAGTATTTT	CVSSSPSARTDTQYF
TRBV2	.	TRBJ2-2	.	TGTGCCAGCAGTGACGGGAGTTATCGGACCGGGGAGCTGTTTTTT	CASSDGSYRTGELFF
TRBV7-3	.	TRBJ1-3	.	TGTGCCAGCAGCTTAAAACCGGAGGGCACCATATATTTT	CASSLKPEGTIYF
TRBV20-1	TRBD1	TRBJ2-7	few	TGCAGTACCTCCGGGACAGGGTGGTACGAGCAGTACTTC	CSTSGTGWYEQYF
TRBV5-4	.	TRBJ1-2	many	TGTGCCAGCAGCTTGGGACAGAACTATGGCTACACCTTC	CASSLGQNYGYTF
TRBV30	.	TRBJ1-1	many	TGTGCCTGGACAAGATCCGGGATTGAAGCTTTCTTT	CAWTRSGIEAFF
TRBV5-1	.	TRBJ2-1	few	TGCGCCAGCAGCTTGGCCGTTGGAGGGAGAACTTACAATGAGCAGTTCTTC	CASSLAVGGRTYNEQFF
TRBV27	TRBD2	TRBJ2-3	few	TGTGCCAGCAGTTTATCCGGACTAGCGGGAGGGCCCAGAGATACGCAGTATTTT	CASSLSGLAGGPRDTQYF